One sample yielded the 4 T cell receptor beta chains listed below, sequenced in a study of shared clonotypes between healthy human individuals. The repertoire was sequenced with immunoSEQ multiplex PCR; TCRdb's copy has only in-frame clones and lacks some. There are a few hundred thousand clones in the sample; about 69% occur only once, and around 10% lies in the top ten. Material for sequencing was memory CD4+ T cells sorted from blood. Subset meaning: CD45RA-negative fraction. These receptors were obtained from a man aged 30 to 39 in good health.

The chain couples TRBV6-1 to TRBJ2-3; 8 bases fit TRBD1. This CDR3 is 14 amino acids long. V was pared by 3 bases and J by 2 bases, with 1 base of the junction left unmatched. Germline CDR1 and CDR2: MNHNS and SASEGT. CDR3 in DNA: TGTGCCAGCAGTGACAGGGGGCCCACAGATACGCAGTATTTT. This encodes CASSDRGPTDTQYF.

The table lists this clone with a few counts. The CDR3 region is CASSLAGLSNYGYTF. The CDR3 bases are TGTGCCAGCAGCCTCGCGGGTTTGTCTAACTATGGCTACACCTTC. The chain is built from TRBV6-5 and TRBJ1-2; D gene uncertain. The germline V and J ends were trimmed by 6 bases and 0 bases, with 14 bases remaining between them. CDR3 length: 15 amino acids. From germline, CDR1 is MNHEY and CDR2 SVGAGI.

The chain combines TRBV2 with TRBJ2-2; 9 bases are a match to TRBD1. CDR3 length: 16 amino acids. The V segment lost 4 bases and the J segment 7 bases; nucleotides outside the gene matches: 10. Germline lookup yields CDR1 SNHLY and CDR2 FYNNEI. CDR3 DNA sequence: TGTGCCAGCAGTGGGATTGGGACAGGGAGAGTCGGGGAGCTGTTTTTT. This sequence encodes CASSGIGTGRVGELFF.

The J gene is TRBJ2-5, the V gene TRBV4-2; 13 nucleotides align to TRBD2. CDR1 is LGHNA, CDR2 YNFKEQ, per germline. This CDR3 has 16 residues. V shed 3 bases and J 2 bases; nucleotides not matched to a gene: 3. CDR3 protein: CASSQGLAGHQETQYF. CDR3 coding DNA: TGTGCCAGCAGCCAGGGACTAGCGGGACATCAAGAGACCCAGTACTTC.